This entry concerns a single T cell receptor (beta chain). Its antigen is undetermined. The authors made TCR beta cDNA libraries by 5'RACE template switching. This switching added a universal primer site and UMIs. For each CDR3 protein, TCRdb gives one entry from its re-call of the 5' RACE reads, without DNA. The sample data list 350,000 to 450,000 distinct CDR3 sequences. The CDR3 is 16 amino acids. Germline V gene lookup returns CDR1 SGHDN and CDR2 FVKESK. The data derive from a study of T cells expressing NK-cell markers. Study context: Among eight sequenced donors, seven carried HCMV seropositivity while one was seronegative.

Findings of the study overall: Dominant NKG2C+ clonotype frequencies of about 1.0-8% of CD8+ T cells were measured in about six donors. These same clonotypes (in several donors) also led the CD3+CD56-NKG2C+ fraction.

The receptor was derived from a man between 18 and 69 years old in good health. Material for sequencing was blood T cells: a sorted CD56 or NKG2C T cell subset, CD4+ or CD8+ T cells, or bulk PBMC T cells (not recorded which). J is TRBJ1-3 and V is TRBV14; checking the TCRdb D call of TRBD1 is not possible without DNA. The CDR3: CASSQDQGARGNTIYF.